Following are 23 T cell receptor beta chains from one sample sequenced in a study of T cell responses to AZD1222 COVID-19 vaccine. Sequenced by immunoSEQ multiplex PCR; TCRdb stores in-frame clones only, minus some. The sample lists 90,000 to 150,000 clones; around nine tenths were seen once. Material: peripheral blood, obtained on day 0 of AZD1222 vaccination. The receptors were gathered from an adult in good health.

The CDR3 DNA is TGTGCCAGCTCACTGGACAGGGTCTATGGCTACACCTTC. Residues: CASSLDRVYGYTF. The rearrangement links TRBV18 to TRBJ1-2; TRBD1 agrees at 8 bases. Per germline, CDR1 KGHSH and CDR2 LQKENI. The J segment lost 4 bases and the V segment lost 4 bases, leaving 2 bases of the junction unmatched. The CDR3 length is 13 residues.

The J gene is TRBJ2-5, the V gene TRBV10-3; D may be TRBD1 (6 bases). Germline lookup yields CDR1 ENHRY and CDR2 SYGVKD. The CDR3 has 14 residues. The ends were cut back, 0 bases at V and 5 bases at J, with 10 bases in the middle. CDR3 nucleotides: TGTGCCATCAGTGAGTCGGGGGCCCGGGAGACCCAGTACTTC. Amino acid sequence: CAISESGARETQYF.

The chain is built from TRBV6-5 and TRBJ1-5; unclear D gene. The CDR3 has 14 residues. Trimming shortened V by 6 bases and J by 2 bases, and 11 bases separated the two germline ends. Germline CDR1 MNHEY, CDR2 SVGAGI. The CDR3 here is CASRWEEGNQPQHF. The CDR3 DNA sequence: TGTGCCAGCAGATGGGAGGAAGGCAATCAGCCCCAGCATTTT.

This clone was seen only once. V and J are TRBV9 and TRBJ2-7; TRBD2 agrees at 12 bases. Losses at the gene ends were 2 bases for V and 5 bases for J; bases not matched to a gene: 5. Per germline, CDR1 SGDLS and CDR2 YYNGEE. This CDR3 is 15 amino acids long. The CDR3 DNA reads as TGTGCCAGCAGCGTCGGACTAGCGGGATCTCACGAGCAGTACTTC. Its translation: CASSVGLAGSHEQYF.

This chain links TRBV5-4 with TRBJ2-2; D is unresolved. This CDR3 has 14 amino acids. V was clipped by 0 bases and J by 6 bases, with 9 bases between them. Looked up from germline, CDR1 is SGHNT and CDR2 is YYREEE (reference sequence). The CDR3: CASSLERQSGELFF. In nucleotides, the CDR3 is TGTGCCAGCAGCTTGGAACGGCAGTCCGGGGAGCTGTTTTTT.

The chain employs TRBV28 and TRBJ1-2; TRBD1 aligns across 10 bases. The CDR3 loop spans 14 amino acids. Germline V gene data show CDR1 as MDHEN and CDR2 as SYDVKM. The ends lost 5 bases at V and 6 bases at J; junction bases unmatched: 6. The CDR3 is CASSPNGQGDGYTF. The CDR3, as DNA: TGTGCCAGCAGTCCGAACGGACAGGGGGATGGCTACACCTTC.

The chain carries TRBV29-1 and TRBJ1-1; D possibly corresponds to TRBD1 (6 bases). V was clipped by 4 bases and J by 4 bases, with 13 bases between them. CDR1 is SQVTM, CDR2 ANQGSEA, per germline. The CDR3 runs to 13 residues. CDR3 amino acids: CSVAQGLATEAFF. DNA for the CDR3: TGCAGCGTTGCACAGGGACTGGCCACTGAAGCTTTCTTT.

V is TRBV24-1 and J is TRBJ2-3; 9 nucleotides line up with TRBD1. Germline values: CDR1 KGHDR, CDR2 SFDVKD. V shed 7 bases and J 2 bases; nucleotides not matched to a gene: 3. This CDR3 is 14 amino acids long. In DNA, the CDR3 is TGTGCCACCAGGGGACAGGGTCCCACAGATACGCAGTATTTT. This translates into CATRGQGPTDTQYF.

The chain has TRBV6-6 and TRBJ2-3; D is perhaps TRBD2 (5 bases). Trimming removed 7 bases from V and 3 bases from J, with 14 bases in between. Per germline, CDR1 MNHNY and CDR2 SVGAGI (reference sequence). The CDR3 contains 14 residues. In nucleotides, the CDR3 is TGTGCCAGCAAACAGAGCGGACGGACAGATACGCAGTATTTT. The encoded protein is CASKQSGRTDTQYF.

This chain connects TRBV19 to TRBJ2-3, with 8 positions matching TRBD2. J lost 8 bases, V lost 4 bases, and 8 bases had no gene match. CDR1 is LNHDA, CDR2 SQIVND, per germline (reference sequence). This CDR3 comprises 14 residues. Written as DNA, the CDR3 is TGTGCCAGTAGTACCAGCGGGGGAAGGGGTACGCAGTATTTT. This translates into CASSTSGGRGTQYF.

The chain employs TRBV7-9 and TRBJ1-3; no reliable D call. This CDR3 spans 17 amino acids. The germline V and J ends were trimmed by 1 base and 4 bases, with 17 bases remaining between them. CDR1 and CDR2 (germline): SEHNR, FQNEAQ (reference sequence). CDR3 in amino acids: CASSLGGRLARGNTIYF. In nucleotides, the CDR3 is TGTGCCAGCAGCTTAGGGGGAAGGTTGGCCCGCGGAAACACCATATATTTT.

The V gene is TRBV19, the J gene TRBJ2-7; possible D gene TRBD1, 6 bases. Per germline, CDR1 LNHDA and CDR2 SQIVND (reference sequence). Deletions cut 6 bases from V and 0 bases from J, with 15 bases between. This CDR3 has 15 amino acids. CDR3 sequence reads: CASRYREASSYEQYF. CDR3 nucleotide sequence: TGTGCCAGTAGGTACAGGGAAGCGAGCTCCTACGAGCAGTACTTC. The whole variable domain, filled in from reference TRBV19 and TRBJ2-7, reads DGGITQSPKYLFRKEGQNVTLSCEQNLNHDAMYWYRQDPGQGLRLIYYSQIVNDFQKGDIAEGYSVSREKKESFPLTVTSAQKNPTAFYLCASRYREASSYEQYFGPGTRLTVT.

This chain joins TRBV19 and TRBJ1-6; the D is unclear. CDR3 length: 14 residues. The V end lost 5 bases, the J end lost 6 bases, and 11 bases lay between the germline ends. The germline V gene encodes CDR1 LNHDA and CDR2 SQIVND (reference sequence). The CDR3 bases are TGTGCCAGTAGTCCCCGGGCGTCTAATTCACCCCTCCACTTT. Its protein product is CASSPRASNSPLHF.

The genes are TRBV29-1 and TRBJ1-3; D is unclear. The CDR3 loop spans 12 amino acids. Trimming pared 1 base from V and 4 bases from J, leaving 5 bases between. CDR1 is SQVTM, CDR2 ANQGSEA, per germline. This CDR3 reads CSVEGGGNTIYF. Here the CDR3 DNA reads TGCAGCGTTGAAGGAGGGGGAAACACCATATATTTT.

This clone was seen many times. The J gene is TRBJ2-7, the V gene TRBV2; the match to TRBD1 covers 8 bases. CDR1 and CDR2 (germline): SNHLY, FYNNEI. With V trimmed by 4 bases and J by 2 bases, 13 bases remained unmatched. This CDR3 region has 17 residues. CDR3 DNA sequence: TGTGCCAGCAGTGGCAGGGGGCGGCGGGCTGGAACCTACGAGCAGTACTTC. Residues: CASSGRGRRAGTYEQYF.

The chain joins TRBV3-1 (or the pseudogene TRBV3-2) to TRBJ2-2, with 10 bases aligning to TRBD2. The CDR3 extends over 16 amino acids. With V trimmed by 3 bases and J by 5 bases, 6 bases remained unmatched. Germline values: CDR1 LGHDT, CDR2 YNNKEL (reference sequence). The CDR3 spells CASSQWTSGGTGELFF. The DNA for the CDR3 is TGTGCCAGCAGCCAGTGGACTAGCGGAGGGACCGGGGAGCTGTTTTTT.

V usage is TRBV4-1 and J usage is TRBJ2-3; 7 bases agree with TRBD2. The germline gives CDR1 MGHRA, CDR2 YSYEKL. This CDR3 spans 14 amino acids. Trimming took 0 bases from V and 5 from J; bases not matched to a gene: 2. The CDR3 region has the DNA TGCGCCAGCAGCCAAGACCGCGGGAGAGATACGCAGTATTTT. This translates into CASSQDRGRDTQYF.

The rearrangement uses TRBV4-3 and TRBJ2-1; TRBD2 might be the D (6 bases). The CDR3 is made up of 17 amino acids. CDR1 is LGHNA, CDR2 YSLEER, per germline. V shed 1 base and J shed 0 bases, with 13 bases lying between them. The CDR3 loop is CASSQGAGGASYNEQFF. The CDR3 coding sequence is TGCGCCAGCAGCCAAGGGGCCGGAGGGGCCTCCTACAATGAGCAGTTCTTC.

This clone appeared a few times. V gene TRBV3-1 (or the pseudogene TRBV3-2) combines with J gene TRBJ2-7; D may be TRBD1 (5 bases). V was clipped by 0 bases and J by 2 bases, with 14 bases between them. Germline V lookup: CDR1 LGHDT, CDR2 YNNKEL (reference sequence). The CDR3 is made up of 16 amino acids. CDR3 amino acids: CASSQDLQDGPYEQYF. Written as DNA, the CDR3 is TGTGCCAGCAGCCAAGATCTACAGGATGGTCCCTACGAGCAGTACTTC.

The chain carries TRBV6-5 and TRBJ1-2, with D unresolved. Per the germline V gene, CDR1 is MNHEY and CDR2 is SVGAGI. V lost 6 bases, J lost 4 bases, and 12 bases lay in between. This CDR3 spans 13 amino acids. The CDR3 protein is CASSPRERYGYTF. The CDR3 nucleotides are TGTGCCAGCAGCCCCCGGGAGCGCTATGGCTACACCTTC.

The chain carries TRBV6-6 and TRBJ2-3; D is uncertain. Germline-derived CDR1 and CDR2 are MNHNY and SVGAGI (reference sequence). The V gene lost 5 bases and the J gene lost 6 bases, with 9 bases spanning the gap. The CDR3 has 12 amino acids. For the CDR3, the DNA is TGTGCCAGCAGTACAGTGACGGATACGCAGTATTTT. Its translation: CASSTVTDTQYF.

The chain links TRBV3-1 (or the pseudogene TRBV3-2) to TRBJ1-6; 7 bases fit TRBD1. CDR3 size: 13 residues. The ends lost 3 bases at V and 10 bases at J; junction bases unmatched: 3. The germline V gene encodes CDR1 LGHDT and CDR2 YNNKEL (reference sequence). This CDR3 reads CASSQGQRSPLHF. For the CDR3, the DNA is TGTGCCAGCAGCCAGGGACAGCGGTCACCCCTCCACTTT.

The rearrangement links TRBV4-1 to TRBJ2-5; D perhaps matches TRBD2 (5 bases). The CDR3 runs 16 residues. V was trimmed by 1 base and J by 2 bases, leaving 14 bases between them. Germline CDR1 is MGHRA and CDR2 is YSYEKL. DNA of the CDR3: TGCGCCAGCAGCCAAGGGCAGAGAGGACTTCAAGAGACCCAGTACTTC. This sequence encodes CASSQGQRGLQETQYF.